This T cell receptor beta chain comes out of a study of blood T cell repertoires in COVID-19. Sequencing was performed with immunoSEQ multiplex PCR; in TCRdb, only in-frame clones are kept and a portion is missing. The sample has roughly 120,000 clones; approximately 80% are singletons. The CDR3 loop spans 16 amino acids. In germline, CDR1 is SGHRS, CDR2 YFSETQ. V shed 4 bases and J shed 1 base, with 15 bases lying between them. The gene calls are TRBV5-1 and TRBJ2-1, with a weak D call TRBD1 (5 bases). This clonotype was sampled from an elderly woman with active or convalescent COVID-19. Specimen: peripheral blood. CDR3 amino acids: CASSPRLGESYNEQFF. The CDR3 nucleotides read TGCGCCAGCAGCCCGAGATTAGGGGAATCCTACAATGAGCAGTTCTTC.